Sequencing of this T cell receptor beta chain was carried out in a study of identical twins. This clonotype was found a few times. The antigen remains undetermined. Findings of the study overall: Beta out-of-frame sequences displayed a weaker excess of sharing between twins. Instead of following the same donors, the conclusions were based on cross-sectional statistical analysis.

CDR3 length: 14 amino acids. CDR1 and CDR2 from the germline V gene are SGDLS and YYNGEE. V dropped 0 bases and J dropped 2 bases, with 8 bases sitting between them. TCRdb itself ran the 5' RACE reads through MiXCR, one entry per CDR3 protein. The sample records about 890,000 distinct CDR3 sequences, roughly an eighth being singletons. This same sample was also taken into another study, of yellow fever vaccine responses in identical twins.

This chain links TRBV9 with TRBJ1-1, with unresolved D. The specimen sequenced was PBMCs. The origin of this receptor is a woman between 18 and 29 years old in good health. CDR3 bases: TGTGCCAGCAGCGTAGGAAGCTCTAACACTGAAGCTTTCTTT. It yields the protein CASSVGSSNTEAFF. The full variable domain, rest sourced from reference TRBV9 and TRBJ1-1, is DSGVTQTPKHLITATGQRVTLRCSPRSGDLSVYWYQQSLDQGLQFLIQYYNGEERAKGNILERFSAQQFPDLHSELNLSSLELGDSALYFCASSVGSSNTEAFFGQGTRLTVV.